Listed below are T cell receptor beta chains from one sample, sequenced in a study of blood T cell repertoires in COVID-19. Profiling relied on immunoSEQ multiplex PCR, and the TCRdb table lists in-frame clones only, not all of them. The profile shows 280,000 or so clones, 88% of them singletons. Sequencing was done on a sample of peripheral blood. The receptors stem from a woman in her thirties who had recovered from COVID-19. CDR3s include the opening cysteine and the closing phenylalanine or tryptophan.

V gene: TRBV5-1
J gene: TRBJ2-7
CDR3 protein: CASRDLGLAGGYEQYF

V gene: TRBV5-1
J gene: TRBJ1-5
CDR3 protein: CASSYSGTNQPQHF

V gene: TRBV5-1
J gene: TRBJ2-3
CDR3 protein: CASSWGDGTDTQYF

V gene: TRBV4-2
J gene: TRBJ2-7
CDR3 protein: CASSQVGPTLGGWEQYF

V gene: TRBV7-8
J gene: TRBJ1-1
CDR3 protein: CASSVGQGNTEAFF

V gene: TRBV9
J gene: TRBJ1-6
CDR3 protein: CASSVTGEDSPLHF

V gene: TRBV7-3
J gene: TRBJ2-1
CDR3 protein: CASSSSGYNEQFF

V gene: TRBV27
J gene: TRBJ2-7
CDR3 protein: CASSPTGYEQYF

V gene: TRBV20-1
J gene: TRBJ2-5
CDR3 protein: CSASGGLAGGRKTQYF

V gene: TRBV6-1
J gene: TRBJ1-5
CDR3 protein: CASSETRGTGNQPQHF

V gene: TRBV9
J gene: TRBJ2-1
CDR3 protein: CASSVGFGYNEQFF

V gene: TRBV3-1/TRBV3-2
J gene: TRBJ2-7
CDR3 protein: CASSSGGFSYEQYF

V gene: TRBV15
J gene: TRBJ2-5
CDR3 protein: CATSSRVSGAQKAQYF

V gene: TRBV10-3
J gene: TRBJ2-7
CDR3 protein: CAIGGANFSPYEQYF

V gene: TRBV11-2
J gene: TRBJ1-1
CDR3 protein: CASSADRNTEAFF

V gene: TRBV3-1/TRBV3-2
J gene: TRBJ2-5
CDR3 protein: CASSQGNSGQETQYF

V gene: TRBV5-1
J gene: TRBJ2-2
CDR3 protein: CASSGTSGNTGELFF

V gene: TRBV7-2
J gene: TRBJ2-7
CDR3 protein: CASSLEERGDEQYF

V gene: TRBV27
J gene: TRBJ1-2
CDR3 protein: CASSFATGGDGYTF

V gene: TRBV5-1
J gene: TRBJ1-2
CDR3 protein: CASSLGLGQGNYGYTF

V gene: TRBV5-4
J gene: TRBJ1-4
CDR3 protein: CASSSSTGGEKLFF

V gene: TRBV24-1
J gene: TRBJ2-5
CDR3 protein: CATSDPNPGETQYF

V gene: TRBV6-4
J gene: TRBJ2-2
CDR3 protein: CASRSGSNTGELFF

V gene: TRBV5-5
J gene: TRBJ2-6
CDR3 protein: CASSLAGAGGANVLTF

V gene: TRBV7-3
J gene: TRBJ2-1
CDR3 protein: CASSPLSGGTDEQFF

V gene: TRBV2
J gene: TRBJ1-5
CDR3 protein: CASSDYRGGQPQHF

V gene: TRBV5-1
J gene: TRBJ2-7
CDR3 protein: CASSLEGGGTPLEQYF

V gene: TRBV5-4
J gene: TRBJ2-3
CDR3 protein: CASSPSSGGATDTQYF

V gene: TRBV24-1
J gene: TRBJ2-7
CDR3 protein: CATSDGYSSYEQYF

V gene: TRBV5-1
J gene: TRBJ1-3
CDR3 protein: CASSPEGWGNTIYF

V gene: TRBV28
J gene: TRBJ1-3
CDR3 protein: CASRRDRLSGNTIYF

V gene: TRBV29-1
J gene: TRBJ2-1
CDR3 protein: CSVPDRGSYNEQFF

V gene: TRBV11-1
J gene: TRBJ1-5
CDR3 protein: CASSRQQDQPQHF

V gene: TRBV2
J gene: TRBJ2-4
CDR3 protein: CASSEVRGGWNIQYF

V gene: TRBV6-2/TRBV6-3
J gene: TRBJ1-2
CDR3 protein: CASSAEGGPNYGYTF

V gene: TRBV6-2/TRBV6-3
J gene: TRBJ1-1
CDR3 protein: CASSYFRVQEEAFF

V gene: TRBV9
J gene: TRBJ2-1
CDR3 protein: CASSLTSSEKQFF

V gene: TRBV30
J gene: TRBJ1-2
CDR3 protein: CAPKGGGANYGYTF

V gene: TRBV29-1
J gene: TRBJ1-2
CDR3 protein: CSVEDPQGRYGYTF

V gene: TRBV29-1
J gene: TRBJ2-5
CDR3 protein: CSVGTGEETQYF

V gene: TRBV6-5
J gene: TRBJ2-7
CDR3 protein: CASSSTQGYEQYF

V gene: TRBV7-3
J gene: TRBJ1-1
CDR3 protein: CASSPGTGEAFF

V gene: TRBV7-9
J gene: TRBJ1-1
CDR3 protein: CASSRRDRTEAFF

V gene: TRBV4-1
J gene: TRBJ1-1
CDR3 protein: CASSQAGQGNTEAFF

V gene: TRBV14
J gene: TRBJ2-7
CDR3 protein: CASSQERALAKGLSYEQYF

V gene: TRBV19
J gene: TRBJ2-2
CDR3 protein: CASVQGADTGELFF

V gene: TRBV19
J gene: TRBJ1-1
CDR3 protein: CASSSSTQGAGEAFF

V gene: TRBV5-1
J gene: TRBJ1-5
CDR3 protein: CASSAGTGNQPQHF

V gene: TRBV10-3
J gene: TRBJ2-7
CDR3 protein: CAISELWTGDNGQYF

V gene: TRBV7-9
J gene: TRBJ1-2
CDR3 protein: CASSITGTGVGYTF

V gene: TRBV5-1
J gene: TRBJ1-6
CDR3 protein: CASSQGQGLNSPLHF

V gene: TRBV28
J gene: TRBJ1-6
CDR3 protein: CASRQGMTPLHF

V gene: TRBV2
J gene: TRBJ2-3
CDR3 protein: CASRGPGVSTTDTQYF

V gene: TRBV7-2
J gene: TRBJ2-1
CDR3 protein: CASSPGQGLWEQFF